These 23 T cell receptor beta chains were sequenced from one sample in a study of spatial heterogeneity in lung cancer. TCRdb called the 5' RACE reads again in MiXCR, with one record for every CDR3 protein. The table lists over a thousand distinct CDR3 sequences, approximately 25% of them singletons. Findings and caveats of the study: The study found that expanded intratumoral alpha and beta TCR counts tracked tumor mutation counts.

Their target antigens are unknown. Time point defined: sample taken at primary tumor resection. Sequenced here: lung tumor tissue, sampled at surgery. These receptors came from a male donor with early-stage non-small cell lung cancer.

The gene calls are TRBV6-5 and TRBJ1-1; 7 bases align to TRBD1. This CDR3 region has 17 residues. The V gene's germline CDR1 is MNHEY and CDR2 SVGAGI. Unmatched junction bases numbered 25, after V lost 6 bases and J lost 12 bases. DNA for the CDR3: TGTGCCAGCAGCACCCTCCGACAGGGCGGATTTGAGAAATTGACTTTCTTT. It encodes CASSTLRQGGFEKLTFF.

The V and J genes are TRBV7-2 and TRBJ2-1, with unresolved D. In germline, CDR1 is SGHTA, CDR2 FQGNSA. The V end lost 5 bases, the J end lost 9 bases, and 11 bases lay between the germline ends. The CDR3 contains 12 residues. CDR3 nucleotide sequence: TGTGCCAGCAGCACCTCCGTTGGTGAGCAGTTCTTC. Amino acids: CASSTSVGEQFF. The variable domain in full, with the rest retrieved from reference TRBV7-2 and TRBJ2-1, is GAGVSQSPSNKVTEKGKDVELRCDPISGHTALYWYRQSLGQGLEFLIYFQGNSAPDKSGLPSDRFSAERTGGSVSTLTIQRTQQEDSAVYLCASSTSVGEQFFGPGTRLTVL.

The chain carries TRBV11-3 and TRBJ2-2; no definite D call. Trimming removed 5 bases from V and 0 bases from J, with 10 bases in between. This CDR3 contains 15 residues. Germline V gives CDR1 SGHNT, CDR2 YENEEA. The CDR3 DNA reads TGTGCCAGCAGCCCGGCGGTCGCGAACACCGGGGAGCTGTTTTTT. Its translation: CASSPAVANTGELFF.

V usage is TRBV19 and J usage is TRBJ2-5; D ambiguous. V was pared by 7 bases and J by 0 bases, with 3 bases between. The germline V gene encodes CDR1 LNHDA and CDR2 SQIVND (reference sequence). The CDR3 has 11 residues. CDR3 in amino acids: CASNYQETQYF. DNA for the CDR3: TGTGCCAGTAATTACCAAGAGACCCAGTACTTC. The variable domain in full, completed from reference TRBV19 and TRBJ2-5, reads DGGITQSPKYLFRKEGQNVTLSCEQNLNHDAMYWYRQDPGQGLRLIYYSQIVNDFQKGDIAEGYSVSREKKESFPLTVTSAQKNPTAFYLCASNYQETQYFGPGTRLLVL.

This clonotype has at least ten counts. This chain uses TRBV6-6 with TRBJ2-7; 8 nucleotides agree with TRBD2. Germline-derived CDR1 and CDR2 are MNHNY and SVGAGI (reference sequence). V lost 6 bases, J lost 5 bases, and 9 bases stayed unmatched. CDR3 length equals 14 residues. The CDR3 DNA follows: TGTGCCAGCAGCCCTTGGCGGGGGGTAAACGAGCAGTACTTC. It encodes CASSPWRGVNEQYF.

By sample fraction, this clonotype is large. CDR3 coding DNA: TGCAGCGTAGTTAGCGGAAACACAGATACGCAGTATTTT. Amino acids: CSVVSGNTDTQYF. This chain uses TRBV29-1 with TRBJ2-3, with D possibly TRBD2 on 6 matching bases. V lost 6 bases, J lost 2 bases, and 12 bases lay in between. Germline values: CDR1 SQVTM, CDR2 ANQGSEA. The CDR3 consists of 13 residues.

The chain carries TRBV7-2 and TRBJ2-5, with 10 bases matching TRBD1. Germline-derived CDR1 and CDR2 are SGHTA and FQGNSA. J was trimmed by 5 bases and V by 1 base; bases with no gene match: 7. This CDR3 comprises 16 residues. Written as DNA, the CDR3 is TGTGCCAGCAGCTTAGGCCCGACAGGGGGCCAGGAGACCCAGTACTTC. Protein sequence: CASSLGPTGGQETQYF. Full variable domain (rest looked up from reference TRBV7-2 and TRBJ2-5): GAGVSQSPSNKVTEKGKDVELRCDPISGHTALYWYRQSLGQGLEFLIYFQGNSAPDKSGLPSDRFSAERTGGSVSTLTIQRTQQEDSAVYLCASSLGPTGGQETQYFGPGTRLLVL.

V and J are TRBV7-9 and TRBJ1-5; perhaps TRBD1 as D (6 bases). Trimming cost V 2 bases and J 3 bases, with 11 bases left between them. Germline V gene sequence: CDR1 SEHNR, CDR2 FQNEAQ (reference sequence). The CDR3 is made up of 15 amino acids. The CDR3 protein is CASSLSGGANQPQHF. The CDR3 DNA is TGTGCCAGCAGCTTATCTGGGGGGGCCAATCAGCCCCAGCATTTT.

This clonotype was detected a few times. The V call is TRBV5-1, the J call TRBJ2-6, with 8 bases matching TRBD1. The V and J ends lost 4 bases and 0 bases, in that order; junction bases with no gene match: 6. Germline CDR1 is SGHRS and CDR2 is YFSETQ. This CDR3 spans 17 amino acids. The CDR3 spells CASSIGQGSSGANVLTF. The CDR3 DNA reads as TGCGCCAGCAGCATCGGACAGGGAAGCTCTGGGGCCAACGTCCTGACTTTC.

The V and J genes are TRBV27 and TRBJ1-2; D not certain. Trimming left V 0 bases short and J 7 bases short, with 15 bases between. The CDR3 totals 15 residues. Germline-derived CDR1 and CDR2 are MNHEY and SMNVEV (reference sequence). The CDR3: CASSLSISNGGGYTF. CDR3 DNA: TGTGCCAGCAGTTTATCGATTTCTAACGGAGGTGGCTACACCTTC.

This clonotype qualifies as large (0.1 to 1%). The junction does not match germline at one end; this may be a read error. The chain recombines TRBV23-1 with TRBJ2-5; 7 bases fit TRBD2. TRBV23-1 is noted as an ORF with a role that remains uncertain. The length of the CDR3 is 14 residues. The CDR3 loop reads CASSHDGTIHVVDF. In DNA form, the CDR3 reads TGCGCCAGCAGTCACGACGGGACTATTCACGTCGTGGACTTC.

This clonotype counts as medium-sized (0.01 to 0.1%). This chain uses TRBV2 with TRBJ1-4; 8 nucleotides line up with TRBD1. This CDR3 region has 14 residues. CDR1 SNHLY and CDR2 FYNNEI come from the germline V gene. Losses at the gene ends were 8 bases for V and 4 bases for J; bases not matched to a gene: 6. In DNA, the CDR3 is TGTGCCAGCTACTCGGGACAGGTTAATGAAAAACTGTTTTTT. It codes for CASYSGQVNEKLFF. The complete variable domain, with remaining parts taken from reference TRBV2 and TRBJ1-4, reads EPEVTQTPSHQVTQMGQEVILRCVPISNHLYFYWYRQILGQKVEFLVSFYNNEISEKSEIFDDQFSVERPDGSNFTLKIRSTKLEDSAMYFCASYSGQVNEKLFFGSGTQLSVL.

By proportion, this clonotype is medium-sized. V gene TRBV30 combines with J gene TRBJ2-1; no firm D call. Germline V gene sequence: CDR1 GTSNPN, CDR2 SVGIG (reference sequence). The CDR3 consists of 14 residues. Trimming removed 1 base at V and 3 bases at J, with 10 bases between. The CDR3 DNA follows: TGTGCCTGGAGTGATCAGGCGAACTACAATGAGCAGTTCTTC. Its protein is CAWSDQANYNEQFF.

In this sample, this clonotype turned up a few times. The gene calls are TRBV29-1 and TRBJ2-1; D is uncertain. This CDR3 comprises 11 residues. The germline V gene has CDR1 SQVTM and CDR2 ANQGSEA. Trimming pared 6 bases from V and 10 bases from J, leaving 13 bases between. CDR3 DNA: TGCAGCGTGGTACAACCTGGGGAGCAGTTCTTC. It codes for CSVVQPGEQFF.

This clonotype rates as medium-sized. The rearrangement joins TRBV7-9 to TRBJ2-5, with D unclear. CDR1 and CDR2 (germline): SEHNR, FQNEAQ (reference sequence). The CDR3 is 16 amino acids. The V end lost 5 bases, the J end lost 4 bases, and 20 bases lay between the germline ends. CDR3 amino acids: CASSNAASLLPETQYF. The CDR3 DNA sequence: TGTGCCAGCAGCAATGCGGCTTCGTTACTTCCAGAGACCCAGTACTTC.

This clonotype came up a few times. The chain couples TRBV20-1 to TRBJ2-5; D is ambiguous. This CDR3 contains 13 residues. The V end was cut by 6 bases, the J end by 5 bases, with 16 bases between. The germline CDR1 and CDR2 sequences are DFQATT and SNEGSKA (reference sequence). Here the CDR3 reads CSAHLVNIETQYF. The CDR3 DNA reads TGCAGTGCCCACCTCGTGAACATTGAGACCCAGTACTTC.

The chain joins TRBV28 to TRBJ2-3; 8 positions match TRBD2. J lost 5 bases, V lost 5 bases, and 12 bases had no gene match. This CDR3 comprises 16 residues. Looked up from germline, CDR1 is MDHEN and CDR2 is SYDVKM. CDR3 sequence: CASSPRGAGGKDTQYF. CDR3 nucleotide sequence: TGTGCCAGCAGTCCTAGAGGGGCGGGGGGCAAAGATACGCAGTATTTT.

This clonotype was detected only a few times. The rearrangement links TRBV29-1 to TRBJ2-2, with a tentative D call TRBD2 (5 bases). The length of the CDR3 is 13 residues. Germline CDR1 and CDR2: SQVTM and ANQGSEA. V was pared by 3 bases and J by 5 bases, with 10 bases between. The CDR3 spells CSVEAGRTGELFF. The CDR3 nucleotides are TGCAGCGTTGAGGCGGGCCGGACCGGGGAGCTGTTTTTT.

The chain combines TRBV10-2 with TRBJ2-1, with 11 bases fitting TRBD2. V trimming: 4 bases; J trimming: 5 bases; junction bases outside the gene matches: 1. Germline loops: CDR1 WSHSY, CDR2 SAAADI. This CDR3 comprises 14 residues. The CDR3 nucleotides are TGCGCCAGCAGTGTAGCGGGGGGGGACAATGAGCAGTTCTTC. Residues: CASSVAGGDNEQFF.

This chain joins TRBV4-3 and TRBJ2-3, with D possibly matching TRBD2 (6 bases). From germline, CDR1 is LGHNA and CDR2 YSLEER. Trimming shortened V by 0 bases and J by 0 bases, and 7 bases separated the two germline ends. The CDR3 consists of 15 residues. CDR3 bases: TGCGCCAGCAGCCAAGACGGGACTAGCACAGATACGCAGTATTTT. This sequence encodes CASSQDGTSTDTQYF.

Sample share makes this clonotype large. The CDR3 region is CASSPRPRGSTDTQYF. In DNA form, the CDR3 reads TGTGCCAGCTCCCCACGCCCGCGGGGGAGCACAGATACGCAGTATTTT. V and J are TRBV12-3 or TRBV12-4 and TRBJ2-3, with TRBD2 identical over 7 bases. This CDR3 comprises 16 residues. J lost 0 bases, V lost 8 bases, and 11 bases had no gene match.

This clonotype is labeled as medium-sized (0.01 to 0.1%). J is TRBJ2-5 and V is TRBV28, with TRBD1 matching over 12 bases. The junction had 4 bases not matched to a gene; V was cut back by 3 bases and J by 5 bases. Germline values: CDR1 MDHEN, CDR2 SYDVKM. The CDR3 is 15 amino acids. CDR3 DNA: TGTGCCAGCAGTTTGGGGACAGGGGGCTGGGAGACCCAGTACTTC. Its translation: CASSLGTGGWETQYF.

This clonotype is deemed medium-sized (0.01 to 0.1%). The gene calls are TRBV11-1 and TRBJ2-1; D remains unclear. The germline gives CDR1 SGHAT, CDR2 FQDESV (reference sequence). The CDR3 sequence is 14 residues long. V was shortened by 9 bases and J by 6 bases, with 18 bases between the two germline ends. The CDR3 nucleotides read TGTGCCAGTTCTGGCCGGTCTTGGGCCAATGAGCAGTTCTTC. This gives the protein CASSGRSWANEQFF.